The TCR beta chain described here comes from a study of blood T cell repertoires in COVID-19. Study in general: There were acute and convalescent COVID-19 samples, and they came from the United States, Italy and Spain.

The CDR3 has 15 residues. Germline V gene lookup returns CDR1 KGHSH and CDR2 LQKENI. V was clipped by 1 base and J by 1 base, with 10 bases between them. TCRdb's copy holds only in-frame clones and misses some; the assay was immunoSEQ multiplex PCR. The sample records 150,000 to 170,000 clones, 65% to 90% being singletons. This chain links TRBV18 with TRBJ1-1, with D unresolved. Sequencing input: peripheral blood. The sequence was obtained from a woman aged 55-70 years with COVID-19, enrolled during active disease. CDR3 nucleotide sequence: TGTGCCAGCTCACCACGGTGGGCAGAGAACACTGAAGCTTTCTTT. Translation gives CASSPRWAENTEAFF.